A selection of T cell receptor beta chains follows, all from one sample in a study of blood T cell repertoires in COVID-19. Sequenced by immunoSEQ multiplex PCR; TCRdb stores in-frame clones only, minus some. The sample has tens of thousands of clones, 75% to 95% seen once. The specimen sequenced was peripheral blood. These receptors came from a human donor with active COVID-19. The donor label of this sample is uncertain. Each CDR3 is given with its conserved first and last residue. A D gene is named only where the DNA matches it firmly. Size values are once, few and many counts, or a class for expanded clones, and some rows have none.

NA,TRBJ1-2,NA,TRBV5-1,TGCGCCAGCAGCTTGGCCGGAGGGGATCAGGATGGCTACACCTTC,CASSLAGGDQDGYTF
NA,TRBJ1-1,NA,TRBV28,TGTGCCAGCAGTACCGCTTTCAGGGCCGCGAGCACTGAAGCTTTCTTT,CASSTAFRAASTEAFF
NA,TRBJ2-2,NA,TRBV10-3,TGTGCCATCAGTGCCCCCCGAGTCACCGGGGAGCTGTTTTTT,CAISAPRVTGELFF
TRBD1,TRBJ2-7,NA,TRBV7-2,TGTGCCAGCAGCTTAGTTGGACAGGGGCGGTACGAGCAGTACTTC,CASSLVGQGRYEQYF
TRBD1,TRBJ2-3,NA,TRBV11-3,TGTGCCAGCAGCCCACGGACAGGGCGAGGCACAGATACGCAGTATTTT,CASSPRTGRGTDTQYF
TRBD1,TRBJ1-5,NA,TRBV19,TGTGCCAGTAGTCCGACCTCAGGGGGGCATCAGCCCCAGCATTTT,CASSPTSGGHQPQHF
NA,TRBJ1-4,NA,TRBV5-1,TGCGCCAGCAGCTTCGCAGGGGCTGCCACTAATGAAAAACTGTTTTTT,CASSFAGAATNEKLFF
TRBD1,TRBJ2-1,NA,TRBV6-5,TGTGCCAGCAGTTACGATTCGGACAGGGGGAACAATGAGCAGTTCTTC,CASSYDSDRGNNEQFF
TRBD1,TRBJ2-7,NA,TRBV5-1,TGCGCCAGCAGCTTGGAACAGGGGGCCTACGAGCAGTACTTC,CASSLEQGAYEQYF
TRBD1,TRBJ2-7,NA,TRBV11-2,TGTGCCAGCAGCCCGTCCGGGACAGGAGCCTACGAGCAGTACTTC,CASSPSGTGAYEQYF
NA,TRBJ2-2,NA,TRBV5-1,TGCGCCAGCAGAAAGCAGGGCACCGGGGAGCTGTTTTTT,CASRKQGTGELFF
TRBD2,TRBJ2-3,NA,TRBV9,TGTGCCAGCAGCGTTAGCGGGGGGGATAAAGATACGCAGTATTTT,CASSVSGGDKDTQYF
NA,TRBJ2-1,NA,TRBV3-1/TRBV3-2,TGTGCCAGCAGCCAAGATGGAAGAGGGCCAAGCAATGAGCAGTTCTTC,CASSQDGRGPSNEQFF
NA,TRBJ2-7,NA,TRBV10-1,TGCGCCAGCAGTGAGTCAGGGGTGCTAGACGAGCAGTACTTC,CASSESGVLDEQYF
NA,TRBJ2-7,NA,TRBV5-5,TGTGCCAGCAGCTTGGGTCCGGGTTTGGAGCAGTACTTC,CASSLGPGLEQYF
TRBD1,TRBJ1-2,few,TRBV27,TGTGCCAGCATAAACAGGGGGCGCGGTGGCTACACCTTC,CASINRGRGGYTF
TRBD2,TRBJ2-3,NA,TRBV7-2,TGTGCCAGCAGCTTAGAACTAGCGGGCGGCACAGATACGCAGTATTTT,CASSLELAGGTDTQYF
TRBD1,TRBJ2-1,NA,TRBV7-7,TGTGCCAGCAGCTTAGGGCAGGGGGTTGAGCAGTTCTTC,CASSLGQGVEQFF
NA,TRBJ1-2,NA,TRBV24-1,TGTGCCACCAGTGATTCGAGGAAACAGGGCTATGGAGGCTACACCTTC,CATSDSRKQGYGGYTF
NA,TRBJ1-5,NA,TRBV5-1,TGCGCCAGCAGCCGGGGGGCGGGGGACAATCAGCCCCAGCATTTT,CASSRGAGDNQPQHF
NA,TRBJ2-7,NA,TRBV7-8,TGTGCCAGCAGCTTATCTGGCAGCTCCTACGAGCAGTACTTC,CASSLSGSSYEQYF
NA,TRBJ2-5,NA,TRBV5-5,TGTGCCAGCAGCCGAGCAGGGGTGGCCCAAGAGACCCAGTACTTC,CASSRAGVAQETQYF
TRBD2,TRBJ2-5,NA,TRBV6-2/TRBV6-3,TGTGCCAGCAGTGGGCTAGCGGGGGTCCAAGAGACCCAGTACTTC,CASSGLAGVQETQYF
TRBD2,TRBJ2-1,NA,TRBV7-9,TGTGCCAGCAGCCCGACTAGCGAGGCCTACAATGAGCAGTTCTTC,CASSPTSEAYNEQFF
NA,TRBJ2-7,NA,TRBV5-1,TGCGCCAGCAGCGGGGGACTCTACGAGCAGTACTTC,CASSGGLYEQYF
TRBD1,TRBJ2-3,NA,TRBV19,TGTGCCAGTAGTCTCGCCGGGACAGGGATCACAGATACGCAGTATTTT,CASSLAGTGITDTQYF
NA,TRBJ1-4,NA,TRBV19,TGTGCCAGTAGTATGAGGGACGGGCAGGGAGGCTCAACTTCCGCAACTAATGAAAAACTGTTTTTT,CASSMRDGQGGSTSATNEKLFF
TRBD1,TRBJ2-3,NA,TRBV11-2,TGTGCCAGCAGCTTGACAGGGGGTGATACGCAGTATTTT,CASSLTGGDTQYF
TRBD1,TRBJ1-6,NA,TRBV5-3,TGTGCCAGAAGCTTAAGGGACAGGGCTGATTCACCCCTCCACTTT,CARSLRDRADSPLHF
NA,TRBJ2-1,NA,TRBV5-1,TGCGCCAGCAGCTTGGTAGCCTCTACCTACAATGAGCAGTTCTTC,CASSLVASTYNEQFF
TRBD2,TRBJ2-7,NA,TRBV2,TGTGCCAGCTCGGGACTAGCGGACCCCTACGAGCAGTACTTC,CASSGLADPYEQYF
TRBD1,TRBJ2-1,NA,TRBV19,TGTGCCAGTGGGACAGGGTACAATGAGCAGTTCTTC,CASGTGYNEQFF
NA,TRBJ2-2,NA,TRBV15,TGTGCCACCAGGATCGGACTGAACACCGGGGAGCTGTTTTTT,CATRIGLNTGELFF
NA,TRBJ2-7,NA,TRBV23-1,TGCGCCAGCAGTCACTCGAGCTCCTACGAGCAGTACTTC,CASSHSSSYEQYF
NA,TRBJ2-5,NA,TRBV5-1,TGCGCCAGCAGCGAGGGGACACAGGAGGCTGTAGAGACCCAGTACTTC,CASSEGTQEAVETQYF
NA,TRBJ1-2,NA,TRBV5-1,TGCGCCAGCAGCTTGTCGGAGGGGTTTAACTATGGCTACACCTTC,CASSLSEGFNYGYTF
NA,TRBJ2-7,NA,TRBV27,TGTGCCAGCAGTTTATTAGGAGGGAACACCTACGAGCAGTACTTC,CASSLLGGNTYEQYF
TRBD1,TRBJ2-7,NA,TRBV2,TGTGCCAGCACCGGACAGGGGATCGGTTCGTACGAGCAGTACTTC,CASTGQGIGSYEQYF
NA,TRBJ1-1,NA,TRBV27,TGTGCCACCGGCCGAGGAGCCGCTTTCTTT,CATGRGAAFF
TRBD2,TRBJ2-1,NA,TRBV10-3,TGTGCCATCAGTGATGGGGAGGGGAACTCCTACAATGAGCAGTTCTTC,CAISDGEGNSYNEQFF
TRBD1,TRBJ1-5,NA,TRBV2,TGTGCCAGCAGTGAACGTAGGGGACAGGGTAATCAGCCCCAGCATTTT,CASSERRGQGNQPQHF
TRBD2,TRBJ2-7,NA,TRBV5-6,TGTGCCAGCAGAGCTTGGGGTAGCGGGACCGCCTACGAGCAGTACTTC,CASRAWGSGTAYEQYF
NA,TRBJ2-7,NA,TRBV6-5,TGTGCCAGCAGTCTTGGGTCGGGGGTTAGCTACGAGCAGTACTTC,CASSLGSGVSYEQYF
TRBD2,TRBJ2-3,once,TRBV5-8,TGTGCCAGCAGCTTGTGGAGCGGGGGGGGCACAGATACGCAGTATTTT,CASSLWSGGGTDTQYF
TRBD2,TRBJ2-3,NA,TRBV2,TGTGCCGGACTTAGGGGACTAGCGTTCACAGATACGCAGTATTTT,CAGLRGLAFTDTQYF
TRBD1,TRBJ2-5,NA,TRBV28,TGTGCCAGCAGTTTAGACAGGGGGTATTTGGAGACCCAGTACTTC,CASSLDRGYLETQYF
TRBD1,TRBJ1-2,NA,TRBV11-2,TGTGCCAGCAGCCCAGTGGGGGGACAGGGGGCGTCCGGCTACACCTTC,CASSPVGGQGASGYTF
NA,TRBJ2-5,NA,TRBV3-1/TRBV3-2,TGTGCCAGCAGCCAAGCGCAGACAAATTACCAAGAGACCCAGTACTTC,CASSQAQTNYQETQYF
TRBD1,TRBJ2-5,NA,TRBV5-1,TGCGCCAGCAGCTTACAAGCGACAGGGGGAGTTCAAGAGACCCAGTACTTC,CASSLQATGGVQETQYF
TRBD1,TRBJ2-2,NA,TRBV12-5,TGTGCTAGTGGTTTGGCCGGACAGGCCGGGGAGCTGTTTTTT,CASGLAGQAGELFF
TRBD1,TRBJ1-1,NA,TRBV6-2/TRBV6-3,TGTGCCAGCAGTTACCGAGACAGGGGCATGAACACTGAAGCTTTCTTT,CASSYRDRGMNTEAFF
NA,TRBJ1-5,few,TRBV2,TGTGCCTACGGCAGGGGAACAAATCAGCCCCAGCATTTT,CAYGRGTNQPQHF
NA,TRBJ2-3,NA,TRBV9,TGTGCCAGCAGCGTAGGGACAGACCCTAGCACAGATACGCAGTATTTT,CASSVGTDPSTDTQYF
TRBD1,TRBJ1-2,NA,TRBV19,TGTGCCAGTAGTGTCCTCAGGGGGCGAACGAGGTATGGCTACACCTTC,CASSVLRGRTRYGYTF
TRBD1,TRBJ1-5,NA,TRBV27,TGTGCCAGCAGTGGGGACAGGTCATCGCAGCCCCAGCATTTT,CASSGDRSSQPQHF